The source of this T cell receptor beta chain is a study of blood T cell repertoires in COVID-19. The overall study: PBMCs, B-cell-depleted T cells, or T cells were the source of the cDNA or gDNA that made up the material.

Assay used: immunoSEQ multiplex PCR; TCRdb lists only in-frame clones, some missing. The top ten hold approximately 16% of the sample, which has some 250,000 clones, roughly four fifths seen once. V shed 5 bases and J 4 bases; nucleotides not matched to a gene: 7. Germline loops: CDR1 SGDLS, CDR2 YYNGEE. The CDR3 runs 14 residues. All recovered Cohort 3 donors got two negative PCRs, got clearance, or saw symptom resolution. V usage is TRBV9 and J usage is TRBJ2-3, with 7 bases that match TRBD2. This TCR was recovered from a man aged 40-50 years who had recovered from COVID-19. The sequenced sample consisted of PBMCs or T cells enriched from blood (not recorded which). In nucleotides, the CDR3 is TGTGCCAGCAGTTTCGCGGGAGTCCCAGATACGCAGTATTTT. Translated: CASSFAGVPDTQYF.